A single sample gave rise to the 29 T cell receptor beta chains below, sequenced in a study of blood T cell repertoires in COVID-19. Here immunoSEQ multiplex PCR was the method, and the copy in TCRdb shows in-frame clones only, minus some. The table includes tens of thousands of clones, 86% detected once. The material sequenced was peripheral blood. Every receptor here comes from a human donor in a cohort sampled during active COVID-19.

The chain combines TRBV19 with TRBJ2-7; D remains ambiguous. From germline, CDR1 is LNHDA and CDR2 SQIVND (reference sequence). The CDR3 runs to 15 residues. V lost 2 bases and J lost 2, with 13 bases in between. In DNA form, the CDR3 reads TGTGCCAGTAGTATACGTGAGACACCTCCCTACGAGCAGTACTTC. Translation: CASSIRETPPYEQYF.

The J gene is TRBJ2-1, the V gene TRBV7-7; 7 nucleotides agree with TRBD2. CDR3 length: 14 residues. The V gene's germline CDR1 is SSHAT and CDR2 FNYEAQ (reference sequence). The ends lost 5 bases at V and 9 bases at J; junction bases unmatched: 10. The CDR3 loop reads CASSAREAEGEQFF. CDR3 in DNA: TGTGCCAGCAGCGCCCGGGAGGCCGAGGGTGAGCAGTTCTTC.

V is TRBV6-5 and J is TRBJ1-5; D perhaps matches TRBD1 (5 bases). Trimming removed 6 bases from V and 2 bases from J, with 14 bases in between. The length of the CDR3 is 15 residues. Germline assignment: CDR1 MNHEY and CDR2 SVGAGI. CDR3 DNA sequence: TGTGCCAGCAGAGACAGTTCCTGGGGCAATCAGCCCCAGCATTTT. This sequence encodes CASRDSSWGNQPQHF.

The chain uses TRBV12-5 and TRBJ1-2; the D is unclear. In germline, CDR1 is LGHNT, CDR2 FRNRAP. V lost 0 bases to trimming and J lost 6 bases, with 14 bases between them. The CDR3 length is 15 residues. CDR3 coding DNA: TGTGCTAGTGGTTTGGTAACAGCTCGTTCTCATGGCTACACCTTC. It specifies CASGLVTARSHGYTF.

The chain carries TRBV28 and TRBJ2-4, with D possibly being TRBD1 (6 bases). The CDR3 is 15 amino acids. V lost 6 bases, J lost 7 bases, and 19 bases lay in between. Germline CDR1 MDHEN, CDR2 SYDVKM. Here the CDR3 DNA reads TGTGCCAGCAGCCCCCCCAGGGGCGCCATTAACATTCAGTACTTC. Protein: CASSPPRGAINIQYF.

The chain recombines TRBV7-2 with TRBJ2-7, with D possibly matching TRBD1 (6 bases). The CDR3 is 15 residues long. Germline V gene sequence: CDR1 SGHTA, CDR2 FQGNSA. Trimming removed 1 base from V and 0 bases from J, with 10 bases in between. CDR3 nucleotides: TGTGCCAGCAGCTTAGTAGTGGGGGCCTCCTACGAGCAGTACTTC. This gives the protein CASSLVVGASYEQYF.

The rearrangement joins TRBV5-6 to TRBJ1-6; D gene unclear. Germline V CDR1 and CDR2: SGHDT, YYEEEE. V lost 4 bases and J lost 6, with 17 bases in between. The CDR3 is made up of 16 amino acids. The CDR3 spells CASSAQQLLRNSPLHF. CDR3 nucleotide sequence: TGTGCCAGCAGCGCACAACAGCTTCTCCGTAATTCACCCCTCCACTTT.

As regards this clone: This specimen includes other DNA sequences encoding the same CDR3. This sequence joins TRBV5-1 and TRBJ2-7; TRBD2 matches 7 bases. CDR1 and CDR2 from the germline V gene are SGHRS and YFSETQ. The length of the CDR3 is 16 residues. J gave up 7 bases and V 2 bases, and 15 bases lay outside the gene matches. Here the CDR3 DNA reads TGCGCCAGCAGCTTTGGGGGACTCGCGGGGGACGTGGAGCAGTACTTC. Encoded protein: CASSFGGLAGDVEQYF.

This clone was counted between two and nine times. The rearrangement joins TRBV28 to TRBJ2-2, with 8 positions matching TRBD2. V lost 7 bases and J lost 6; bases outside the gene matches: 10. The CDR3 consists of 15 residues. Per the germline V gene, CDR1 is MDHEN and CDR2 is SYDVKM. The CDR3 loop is CASNLIAGRAGELFF. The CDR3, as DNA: TGTGCCAGCAATTTGATAGCGGGAAGGGCCGGGGAGCTGTTTTTT.

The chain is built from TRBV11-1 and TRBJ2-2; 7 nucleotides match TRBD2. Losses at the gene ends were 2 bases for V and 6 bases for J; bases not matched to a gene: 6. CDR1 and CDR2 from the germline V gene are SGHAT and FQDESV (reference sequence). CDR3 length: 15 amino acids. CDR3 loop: CASSLPAGRPGELFF. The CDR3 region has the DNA TGTGCCAGCAGCTTACCGGCCGGGAGGCCCGGGGAGCTGTTTTTT.

DNA of the CDR3: TGTGCCAGCAGCTTGGGACAGGGTACCCGATACGAGCAGTACTTC. As protein: CASSLGQGTRYEQYF. The rearrangement links TRBV5-5 to TRBJ2-7, with 7 bases that match TRBD1. The ends lost 0 bases at V and 4 bases at J; junction bases unmatched: 7. The CDR3 contains 15 residues. Per germline, CDR1 SGHKS and CDR2 YYEKEE (reference sequence).

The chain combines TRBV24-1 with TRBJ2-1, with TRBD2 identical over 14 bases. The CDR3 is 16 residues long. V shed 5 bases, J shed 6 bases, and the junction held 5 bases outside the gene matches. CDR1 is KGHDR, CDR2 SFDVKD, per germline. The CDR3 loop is CATSALGLAGANEQFF. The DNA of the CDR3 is TGTGCCACCAGTGCCCTGGGACTAGCGGGAGCCAATGAGCAGTTCTTC.

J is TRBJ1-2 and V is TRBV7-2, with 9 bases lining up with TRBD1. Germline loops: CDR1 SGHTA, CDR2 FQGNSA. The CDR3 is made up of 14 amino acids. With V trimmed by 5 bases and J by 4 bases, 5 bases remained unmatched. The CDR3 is CASSAGQGTYGYTF. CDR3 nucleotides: TGTGCCAGCAGCGCGGGACAGGGTACCTATGGCTACACCTTC.

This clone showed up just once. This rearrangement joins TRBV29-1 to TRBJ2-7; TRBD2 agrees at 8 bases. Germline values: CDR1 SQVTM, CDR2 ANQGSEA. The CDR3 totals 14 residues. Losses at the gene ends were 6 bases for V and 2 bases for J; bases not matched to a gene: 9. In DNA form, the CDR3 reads TGCAGCGTCGGGGGAGCGGGAGAACCCTACGAGCAGTACTTC. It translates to CSVGGAGEPYEQYF.

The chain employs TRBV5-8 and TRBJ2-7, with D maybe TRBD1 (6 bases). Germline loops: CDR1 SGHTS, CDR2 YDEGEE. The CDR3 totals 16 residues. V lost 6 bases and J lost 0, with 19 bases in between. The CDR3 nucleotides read TGTGCCAGCACCTTCGGACAGCCCAATTTCTCCTACGAGCAGTACTTC. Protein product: CASTFGQPNFSYEQYF.

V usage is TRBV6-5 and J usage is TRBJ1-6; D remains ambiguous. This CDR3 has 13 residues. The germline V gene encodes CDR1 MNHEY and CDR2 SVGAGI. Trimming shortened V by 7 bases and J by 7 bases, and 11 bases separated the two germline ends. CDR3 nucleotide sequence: TGTGCCAGCACTCCGGGAGGGAATTCACCCCTCCACTTT. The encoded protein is CASTPGGNSPLHF.

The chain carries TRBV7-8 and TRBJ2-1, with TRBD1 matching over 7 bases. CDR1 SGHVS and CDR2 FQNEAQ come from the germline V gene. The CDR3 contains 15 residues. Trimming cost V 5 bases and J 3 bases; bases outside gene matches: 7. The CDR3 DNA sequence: TGTGCCAGCAGCCACCGGGACAGACACTACAATGAGCAGTTCTTC. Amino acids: CASSHRDRHYNEQFF.

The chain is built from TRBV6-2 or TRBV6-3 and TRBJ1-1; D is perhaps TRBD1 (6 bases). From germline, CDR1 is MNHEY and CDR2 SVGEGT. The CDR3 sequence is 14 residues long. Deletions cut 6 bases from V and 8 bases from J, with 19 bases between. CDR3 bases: TGTGCCAGCAGCCCCGGGACAAATGTAGCCGAAGCTTTCTTT. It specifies CASSPGTNVAEAFF.

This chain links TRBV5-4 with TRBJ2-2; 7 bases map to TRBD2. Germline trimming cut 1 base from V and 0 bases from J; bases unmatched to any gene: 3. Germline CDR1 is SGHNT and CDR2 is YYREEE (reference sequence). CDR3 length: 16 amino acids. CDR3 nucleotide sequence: TGTGCCAGCAGCTTGTGGCTAGCGGCGAACACCGGGGAGCTGTTTTTT. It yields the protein CASSLWLAANTGELFF.

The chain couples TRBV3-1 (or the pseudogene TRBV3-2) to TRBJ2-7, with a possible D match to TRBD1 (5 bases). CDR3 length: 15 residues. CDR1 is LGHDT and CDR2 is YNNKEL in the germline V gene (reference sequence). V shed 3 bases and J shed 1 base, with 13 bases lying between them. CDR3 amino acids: CASSQRTIVSYEQYF. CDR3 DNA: TGTGCCAGCAGCCAGAGGACAATTGTTTCCTACGAGCAGTACTTC.

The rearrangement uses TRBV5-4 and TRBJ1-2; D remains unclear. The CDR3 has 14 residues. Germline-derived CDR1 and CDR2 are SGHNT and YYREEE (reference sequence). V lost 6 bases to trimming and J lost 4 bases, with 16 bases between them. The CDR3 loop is CASTWREAGYGYTF. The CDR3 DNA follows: TGTGCCAGCACCTGGCGGGAGGCGGGCTATGGCTACACCTTC.

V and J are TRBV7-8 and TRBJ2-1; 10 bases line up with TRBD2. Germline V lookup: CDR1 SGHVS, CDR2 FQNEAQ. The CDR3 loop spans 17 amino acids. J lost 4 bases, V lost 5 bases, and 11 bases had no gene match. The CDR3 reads CASSLLITSGVYNEQFF. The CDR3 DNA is TGTGCCAGCAGCCTTTTAATTACTAGCGGGGTTTACAATGAGCAGTTCTTC.

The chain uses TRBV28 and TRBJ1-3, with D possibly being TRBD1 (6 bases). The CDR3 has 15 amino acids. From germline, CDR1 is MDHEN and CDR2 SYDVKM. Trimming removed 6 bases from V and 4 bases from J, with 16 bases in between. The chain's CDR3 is CASRSQGISGNTIYF. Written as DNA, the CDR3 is TGTGCCAGCAGGTCTCAGGGGATTTCGGGAAACACCATATATTTT.

CDR3 coding DNA: TGTGCCAGTAGTCCGGTAGCGGGACTCGGGGAGCTGTTTTTT. Protein product: CASSPVAGLGELFF. This rearrangement joins TRBV19 to TRBJ2-2; 8 bases align to TRBD2. The junction had 6 bases not matched to a gene; V was cut back by 5 bases and J by 7 bases. The germline gives CDR1 LNHDA, CDR2 SQIVND (reference sequence). The CDR3 runs 14 residues. Using reference TRBV19 and TRBJ2-2 for the parts outside the CDR3, the full variable domain is DGGITQSPKYLFRKEGQNVTLSCEQNLNHDAMYWYRQDPGQGLRLIYYSQIVNDFQKGDIAEGYSVSREKKESFPLTVTSAQKNPTAFYLCASSPVAGLGELFFGEGSRLTVL.

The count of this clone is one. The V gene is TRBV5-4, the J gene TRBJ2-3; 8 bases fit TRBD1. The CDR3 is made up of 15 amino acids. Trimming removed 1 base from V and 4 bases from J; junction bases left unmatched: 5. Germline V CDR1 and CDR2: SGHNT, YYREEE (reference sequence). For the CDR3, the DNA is TGTGCCAGCAGCTTGTTCCTACAGGGGGCAGATACGCAGTATTTT. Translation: CASSLFLQGADTQYF.

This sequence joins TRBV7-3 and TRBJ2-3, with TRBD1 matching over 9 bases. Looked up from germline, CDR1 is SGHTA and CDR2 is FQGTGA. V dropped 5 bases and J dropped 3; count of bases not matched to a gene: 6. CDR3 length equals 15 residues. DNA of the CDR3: TGTGCCAGCAGCCCTCGGGACAGGGAGACAGATACGCAGTATTTT. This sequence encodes CASSPRDRETDTQYF.

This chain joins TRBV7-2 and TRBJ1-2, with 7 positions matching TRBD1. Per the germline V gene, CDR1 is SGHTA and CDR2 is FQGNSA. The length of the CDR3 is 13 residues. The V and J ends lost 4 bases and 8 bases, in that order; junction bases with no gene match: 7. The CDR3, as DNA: TGTGCCAGCAGCTACGGACAGGTGGGAGGCTACACCTTC. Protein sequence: CASSYGQVGGYTF. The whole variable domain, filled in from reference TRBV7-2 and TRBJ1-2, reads GAGVSQSPSNKVTEKGKDVELRCDPISGHTALYWYRQSLGQGLEFLIYFQGNSAPDKSGLPSDRFSAERTGGSVSTLTIQRTQQEDSAVYLCASSYGQVGGYTFGSGTRLTVV.

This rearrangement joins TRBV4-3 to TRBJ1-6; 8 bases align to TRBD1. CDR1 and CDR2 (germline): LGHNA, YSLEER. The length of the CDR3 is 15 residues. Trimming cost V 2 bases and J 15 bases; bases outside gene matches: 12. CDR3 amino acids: CASSQTPGTGMNLHF. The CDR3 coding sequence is TGCGCCAGCAGCCAAACACCCGGGACAGGCATGAACCTCCACTTT.

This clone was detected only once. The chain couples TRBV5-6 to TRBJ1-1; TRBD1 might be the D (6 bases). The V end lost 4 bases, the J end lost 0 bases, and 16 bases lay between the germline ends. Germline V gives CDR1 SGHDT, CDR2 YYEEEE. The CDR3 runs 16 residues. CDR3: CASSGQTGSLNTEAFF. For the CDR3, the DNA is TGTGCCAGCAGCGGGCAGACAGGCTCCCTGAACACTGAAGCTTTCTTT.